The present TCR beta chain was sequenced within a study of CD8 T cells in Susac syndrome. Study-level points and caveats: As the study acknowledged, the number of individuals who were part of its TCR sequencing and HLA analysis was relatively small.

Trimming left V 3 bases short and J 0 bases short, with 13 bases between. The CDR3 extends over 17 amino acids. Germline CDR1 SGHDT, CDR2 YYEEEE. Random hexamers primed reverse transcription of roughly 0.45 to 1 ug RNA. Amplification of TCR beta CDR3 across 54 Vbeta and 13 Jbeta was performed with immunoSEQ multiplex PCR. TCRdb processed the immunoSEQ multiplex PCR reads anew with MiXCR; each CDR3 protein has one entry. Here the sample spans roughly 150,000 distinct CDR3 sequences, less than 95% being singletons. On this clonotype: Its target is not known.

The chain recombines TRBV5-6 with TRBJ2-6; D is uncertain. The sample was CD4+ T cells from PBMCs. This receptor was identified in a human donor with multiple sclerosis. The CDR3 nucleotides read TGTGCCAGCAGCTCCTTCCACTACTTCTCTGGGGCCAACGTCCTGACTTTC. This encodes CASSSFHYFSGANVLTF.